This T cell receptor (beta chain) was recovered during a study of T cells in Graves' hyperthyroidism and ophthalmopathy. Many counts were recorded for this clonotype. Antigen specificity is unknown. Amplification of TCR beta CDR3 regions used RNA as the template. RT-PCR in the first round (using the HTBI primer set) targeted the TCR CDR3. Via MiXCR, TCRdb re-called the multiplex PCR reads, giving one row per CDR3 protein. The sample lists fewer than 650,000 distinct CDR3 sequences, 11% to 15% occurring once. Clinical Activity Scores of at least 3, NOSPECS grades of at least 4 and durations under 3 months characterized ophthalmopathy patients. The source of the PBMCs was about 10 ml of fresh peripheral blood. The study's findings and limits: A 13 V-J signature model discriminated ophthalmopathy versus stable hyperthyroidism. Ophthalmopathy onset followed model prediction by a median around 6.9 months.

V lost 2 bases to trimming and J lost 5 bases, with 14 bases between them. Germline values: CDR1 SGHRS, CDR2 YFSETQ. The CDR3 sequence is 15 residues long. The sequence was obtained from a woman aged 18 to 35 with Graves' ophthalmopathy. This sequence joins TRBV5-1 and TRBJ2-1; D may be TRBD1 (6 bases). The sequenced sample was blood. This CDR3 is CASSLPRDNNNEQFF. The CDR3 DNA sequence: TGCGCCAGCAGCTTACCCCGGGACAACAACAATGAGCAGTTCTTC.